Shown below are 32 T cell receptor beta chains from a single sample sequenced in a study of CD8 T cells in Susac syndrome. Random hexamers were used to reverse transcribe roughly 0.45 to 1 ug of RNA. TCRdb redid the calling of the immunoSEQ multiplex PCR reads with MiXCR, one entry per CDR3 protein. Among 120,000 to 150,000 distinct CDR3 sequences, roughly 96% were seen once, and the ten largest hold around 0.12%. Sequencing input: CD4+ T cells from PBMCs. Receptors were obtained from a human donor with multiple sclerosis.

This clonotype was counted a single time. The chain employs TRBV3-1 and TRBJ2-7; D is unresolved. CDR1 is LGHDT and CDR2 is YNNKEL in the germline V gene (reference sequence). The CDR3 loop spans 15 amino acids. Between the trimmed V and J ends, which lost 0 bases and 4 bases, there was a span of 13 bases. The DNA of the CDR3 is TGTGCCAGCAGCCAAGAGGGCAGCCCCCTTTACGAGCAGTACTTC. It yields the protein CASSQEGSPLYEQYF.

This clonotype was counted a single time. The chain has TRBV12-3 or TRBV12-4 and TRBJ2-3, with D hard to call. The length of the CDR3 is 13 residues. The germline V and J ends were trimmed by 8 bases and 2 bases, with 11 bases remaining between them. The CDR3, as DNA: TGTGCCAGCGGAACCGGGCCCACAGATACGCAGTATTTT. Its translation is CASGTGPTDTQYF.

The chain employs TRBV7-9 and TRBJ2-5; D unclear. This CDR3 is 10 amino acids long. In germline, CDR1 is SEHNR, CDR2 FQNEAQ (reference sequence). With 8 bases removed from V and 5 bases from J, the gap between germline ends came to 6 bases. CDR3 loop: CASSSETQYF. CDR3 DNA: TGTGCCAGCTCTTCGGAGACCCAGTACTTC.

The J gene is TRBJ2-7, the V gene TRBV14; D gene ambiguous. Deletions cut 4 bases from V and 7 bases from J, with 11 bases between. This CDR3 has 12 residues. Germline values: CDR1 SGHDN, CDR2 FVKESK. The CDR3 spells CASSPQVGEQYF. In DNA, the CDR3 is TGTGCCAGCAGCCCCCAGGTGGGAGAGCAGTACTTC.

CDR3 nucleotides: TGTGCCAGCACTACATCAGGGGTCGCTAACTATGGCTACACCTTC. It codes for CASTTSGVANYGYTF. The chain combines TRBV28 with TRBJ1-2; maybe TRBD1 (6 bases). The CDR3 extends over 15 amino acids. Germline-derived CDR1 and CDR2 are MDHEN and SYDVKM. Trimming removed 7 bases from V and 0 bases from J, with 15 bases in between.

The rearrangement links TRBV9 to TRBJ1-3; D unresolved. V dropped 4 bases and J dropped 2 bases, with 13 bases sitting between them. The germline V gene has CDR1 SGDLS and CDR2 YYNGEE. The CDR3 sequence is 15 residues long. The CDR3 region has the DNA TGTGCCAGCAGCCGAGATTGGATCGCTGGAAACACCATATATTTT. It encodes CASSRDWIAGNTIYF.

The chain couples TRBV7-2 to TRBJ2-3, with D tentatively TRBD1 (5 bases). The length of the CDR3 is 17 residues. Germline values: CDR1 SGHTA, CDR2 FQGNSA. The germline V and J ends were trimmed by 1 base and 1 base, with 15 bases remaining between them. The CDR3 is CASSLVPRVTGTDTQYF. CDR3 DNA sequence: TGTGCCAGCAGCTTAGTCCCCAGGGTTACGGGCACAGATACGCAGTATTTT.

The V gene is TRBV5-1, the J gene TRBJ2-1, with 8 positions matching TRBD1. This CDR3 is built from 15 residues. Germline assignment: CDR1 SGHRS and CDR2 YFSETQ. J gave up 4 bases and V 2 bases, and 5 bases lay outside the gene matches. This CDR3 is CASSLQGVQYNEQFF. Here the CDR3 DNA reads TGCGCCAGCAGCTTACAGGGGGTGCAGTACAATGAGCAGTTCTTC.

This rearrangement joins TRBV5-4 to TRBJ1-5, with TRBD1 as a possible D gene (5 bases). Germline V lookup: CDR1 SGHNT, CDR2 YYREEE (reference sequence). V lost 0 bases to trimming and J lost 7 bases, with 11 bases between them. This CDR3 comprises 14 residues. The CDR3 loop is CASSLGSGGQPQHF. The CDR3 DNA reads TGTGCCAGCAGCTTGGGTTCGGGGGGACAGCCCCAGCATTTT.

The rearrangement joins TRBV5-4 to TRBJ1-2; 11 positions match TRBD1. V dropped 2 bases and J dropped 7; count of bases not matched to a gene: 7. CDR3 length: 15 residues. The germline V gene encodes CDR1 SGHNT and CDR2 YYREEE (reference sequence). The CDR3 DNA sequence: TGTGCCAGCAGCTTCGGGATGGGGACAGGGGGTGGCTACACCTTC. Residues: CASSFGMGTGGGYTF.

The CDR3 loop is CASSPGSTSNTGELFF. The CDR3 nucleotides read TGTGCCAGCAGCCCTGGATCCACTTCGAACACCGGGGAGCTGTTTTTT. The gene calls are TRBV7-9 and TRBJ2-2; D gene unclear. CDR1 SEHNR and CDR2 FQNEAQ come from the germline V gene (reference sequence). V gave up 5 bases and J gave up 0 bases, with 13 bases separating them. The CDR3 sequence is 16 residues long.

The rearrangement links TRBV27 to TRBJ1-2, with 8 bases identical to TRBD1. In germline, CDR1 is MNHEY, CDR2 SMNVEV (reference sequence). The CDR3 has 15 residues. The ends lost 4 bases at V and 4 bases at J; junction bases unmatched: 8. The CDR3 DNA reads TGTGCCAGCAGTTCCAGGGGGCTGGGGGGCTATGGCTACACCTTC. Encoded protein: CASSSRGLGGYGYTF.

The chain combines TRBV7-2 with TRBJ2-3; a possible D gene is TRBD1 (5 bases). Germline lookup yields CDR1 SGHTA and CDR2 FQGNSA. The CDR3 runs 17 residues. With 1 base removed from V and 0 bases from J, the gap between germline ends came to 14 bases. CDR3 region: CASSLGRQLTSTDTQYF. CDR3 nucleotides: TGTGCCAGCAGCTTAGGGAGACAGTTAACAAGCACAGATACGCAGTATTTT.

The chain recombines TRBV12-3 or TRBV12-4 with TRBJ1-6; possibly TRBD1 for D (6 bases). CDR3 length: 12 amino acids. Trimming stripped 5 bases from V and 12 bases from J, with 11 bases between. This CDR3 is CASSVQGLPLHF. Here the CDR3 DNA reads TGTGCCAGCAGTGTACAGGGATTACCCCTCCACTTT.

This chain connects TRBV3-1 to TRBJ2-5; TRBD2 matches 8 bases. The length of the CDR3 is 14 residues. Trimming cost V 4 bases and J 0 bases; bases outside gene matches: 1. Per germline, CDR1 LGHDT and CDR2 YNNKEL (reference sequence). CDR3 sequence (DNA): TGTGCCAGCAGCCTAGCGGGGAACCAAGAGACCCAGTACTTC. It translates to CASSLAGNQETQYF.

The chain is built from TRBV28 and TRBJ1-5; D is unclear. Between the trimmed V and J ends, which lost 5 bases and 0 bases, there was a span of 11 bases. Germline loops: CDR1 MDHEN, CDR2 SYDVKM. This CDR3 has 15 residues. This chain's CDR3 is CASSPPPYSNQPQHF. CDR3 nucleotide sequence: TGTGCCAGCAGTCCCCCACCGTATAGCAATCAGCCCCAGCATTTT.

The gene calls are TRBV9 and TRBJ1-2; no clear D gene. The CDR3 runs to 14 residues. Trimming pared 3 bases from V and 2 bases from J, leaving 11 bases between. Germline V gives CDR1 SGDLS, CDR2 YYNGEE. The CDR3 sequence: CASSGREVNYGYTF. For the CDR3, the DNA is TGTGCCAGCAGCGGGAGGGAAGTAAACTATGGCTACACCTTC. Supplemented by reference TRBV9 and TRBJ1-2, the full variable domain reads DSGVTQTPKHLITATGQRVTLRCSPRSGDLSVYWYQQSLDQGLQFLIQYYNGEERAKGNILERFSAQQFPDLHSELNLSSLELGDSALYFCASSGREVNYGYTFGSGTRLTVV.

This clonotype was seen a single time. This chain links TRBV27 with TRBJ2-3; 15 bases are a match to TRBD2. The junction had 3 bases not matched to a gene; V was cut back by 3 bases and J by 5 bases. From germline, CDR1 is MNHEY and CDR2 SMNVEV (reference sequence). There are 16 residues in the CDR3. In nucleotides, the CDR3 is TGTGCCAGCAGTTTCGGACTAGCGGGGGGGCAAGATACGCAGTATTTT. It encodes CASSFGLAGGQDTQYF.

This clonotype was picked up one time. J is TRBJ2-5 and V is TRBV28; 9 positions match TRBD2. V trimming: 8 bases; J trimming: 6 bases; junction bases outside the gene matches: 16. In germline, CDR1 is MDHEN, CDR2 SYDVKM. This CDR3 is built from 16 residues. CDR3 amino acids: CASGAGGTPTRKTQYF. The CDR3 DNA reads as TGTGCCAGCGGGGCGGGAGGGACTCCAACCAGGAAGACCCAGTACTTC.

This CDR3 is CSVPLASSYNEQFF. The DNA of the CDR3 is TGCAGCGTACCGTTAGCGAGCTCCTACAATGAGCAGTTCTTC. The chain links TRBV29-1 to TRBJ2-1; perhaps TRBD2 as D (5 bases). Trimming left V 6 bases short and J 0 bases short, with 12 bases between. CDR1 is SQVTM, CDR2 ANQGSEA, per germline. The CDR3 spans 14 residues.

V gene TRBV6-5 combines with J gene TRBJ2-3; possible D gene TRBD1, 6 bases. Trimming pared 6 bases from V and 4 bases from J, leaving 17 bases between. The germline gives CDR1 MNHEY, CDR2 SVGAGI. This CDR3 is built from 15 residues. The CDR3 reads CASSSQPGAADTQYF. The CDR3 coding sequence is TGTGCCAGCAGCTCCCAACCAGGGGCCGCAGATACGCAGTATTTT.

This clonotype has just one count. The chain uses TRBV30 and TRBJ2-5; D perhaps matches TRBD2 (5 bases). The ends were cut back, 8 bases at V and 4 bases at J, with 11 bases in the middle. CDR1 and CDR2 from the germline V gene are GTSNPN and SVGIG (reference sequence). This CDR3 contains 11 residues. Here the CDR3 DNA reads TGTGCCCAGAGGGTCGGAGAGACCCAGTACTTC. Its translation: CAQRVGETQYF.

V gene TRBV23-1 combines with J gene TRBJ1-1; possibly TRBD1 for D (5 bases). TRBV23-1 is given ORF status, its function remaining uncertain. The CDR3 spans 14 residues. Trimming removed 0 bases from V and 3 bases from J, with 8 bases in between. The CDR3 protein is CASSQSGDDTEAFF. The CDR3 nucleotides read TGCGCCAGCAGTCAATCAGGGGATGACACTGAAGCTTTCTTT.

The chain's CDR3 is CASSEQIIEQFF. CDR3 in DNA: TGTGCCAGCAGTGAACAAATCATTGAGCAGTTCTTC. The gene calls are TRBV2 and TRBJ2-1; no reliable D call. CDR3 size: 12 residues. Germline lookup yields CDR1 SNHLY and CDR2 FYNNEI. V dropped 2 bases and J dropped 9 bases, with 8 bases sitting between them.

The chain uses TRBV12-3 or TRBV12-4 and TRBJ2-2; tentatively, D is TRBD1 (6 bases). The germline V and J ends were trimmed by 4 bases and 4 bases, with 10 bases remaining between them. There are 14 residues in the CDR3. In DNA form, the CDR3 reads TGTGCCAGCAGTTCGCAGGGGTTCACCGGGGAGCTGTTTTTT. Translating it yields CASSSQGFTGELFF.

V gene TRBV10-2 combines with J gene TRBJ2-1, with a possible D match to TRBD2 (5 bases). The CDR3 spans 17 residues. The V and J ends lost 6 bases and 0 bases respectively, with 18 bases between them. Germline CDR1 and CDR2: WSHSY and SAAADI. CDR3 residues: CASSPRVMSTSYNEQFF. Written as DNA, the CDR3 is TGCGCCAGCAGCCCGAGGGTAATGAGTACCTCCTACAATGAGCAGTTCTTC.

The rearrangement uses TRBV2 and TRBJ1-2; D perhaps matches TRBD1 (5 bases). CDR1 is SNHLY and CDR2 is FYNNEI in the germline V gene. CDR3 size: 15 residues. Between the trimmed V and J ends, which lost 5 bases and 1 base, there was a span of 14 bases. The CDR3 reads CASSQQVKDNYGYTF. The CDR3 coding sequence is TGTGCCAGCAGTCAACAGGTGAAGGATAACTATGGCTACACCTTC.

The CDR3 region has the DNA TGCAGCGCAATAGCGGGAGGTCCCTACGAGCAGTACTTC. This gives the protein CSAIAGGPYEQYF. The chain carries TRBV29-1 and TRBJ2-7; TRBD2 aligns across 10 bases. J was trimmed by 2 bases and V by 7 bases; bases with no gene match: 5. Germline V lookup: CDR1 SQVTM, CDR2 ANQGSEA. The CDR3 has 13 residues.

V and J are TRBV30 and TRBJ2-4, with a possible D match to TRBD1 (6 bases). The CDR3 consists of 12 residues. V dropped 3 bases and J dropped 6 bases, with 9 bases sitting between them. The germline V gene has CDR1 GTSNPN and CDR2 SVGIG (reference sequence). DNA of the CDR3: TGTGCCTGGAGACAACAGGGAAACATTCAGTACTTC. It codes for CAWRQQGNIQYF.

The chain combines TRBV20-1 with TRBJ2-7; no definite D call. This CDR3 has 12 residues. The germline V gene has CDR1 DFQATT and CDR2 SNEGSKA (reference sequence). The V and J ends lost 3 bases and 4 bases respectively, with 10 bases between them. The CDR3 sequence is CSASGSMYEQYF. The CDR3 coding sequence is TGCAGTGCTAGCGGTTCGATGTACGAGCAGTACTTC.

The count of this clonotype is one. The V gene is TRBV9, the J gene TRBJ2-1; TRBD1 is a possible D gene (5 bases). Trimming took off 0 bases at V and 3 bases at J, with 10 bases between the two ends. The CDR3 has 15 amino acids. Germline-derived CDR1 and CDR2 are SGDLS and YYNGEE. This chain's CDR3 is CASSVAQGNYNEQFF. CDR3 DNA sequence: TGTGCCAGCAGCGTAGCCCAGGGAAACTACAATGAGCAGTTCTTC.

This chain uses TRBV10-3 with TRBJ2-5; perhaps TRBD1 as D (5 bases). The CDR3 is 14 residues long. V was cut by 4 bases and J by 1 base, with 10 bases left in between. Germline V gives CDR1 ENHRY, CDR2 SYGVKD. The CDR3 region is CAISARQGQETQYF. CDR3 DNA: TGTGCCATCAGTGCGCGGCAGGGCCAAGAGACCCAGTACTTC.